This T cell receptor beta chain was profiled in a study of blood T cell repertoires in COVID-19. Study context: Italy, Spain and the United States were the sources of the convalescent and acute COVID-19 samples.

TCRdb keeps only in-frame clones here, not all; method: immunoSEQ multiplex PCR. The data contain about 330,000 clones, less than 90% of them singletons. CDR1 is MNHEY and CDR2 is SVGEGT in the germline V gene. V was shortened by 4 bases and J by 6 bases, with 27 bases between the two germline ends. CDR3 size: 19 residues. The receptor was isolated from a woman in her twenties or thirties who had recovered from COVID-19. Sequenced: PBMCs or T cells enriched from blood (not recorded which). The chain joins TRBV6-2 or TRBV6-3 to TRBJ2-2; TRBD2 might be the D (6 bases). CDR3 sequence (DNA): TGTGCCAGCAGTTCCTTTACCCCGCAGGCGCCCTCGGGGGCCGGGGAGCTGTTTTTT. Translating it yields CASSSFTPQAPSGAGELFF.